Presented here are 4 T cell receptor beta chains from one specimen sequenced in a study of blood T cell repertoires in COVID-19. Produced via immunoSEQ multiplex PCR; TCRdb's table is partial and in-frame only. The table lists around 70,000 clones, 80% to 90% of them singletons. The specimen was peripheral blood. These receptors all stem from a woman between 55 and 75 years old with acute or convalescent COVID-19.

This clone turned up a few times. V gene TRBV19 combines with J gene TRBJ1-1; D might be TRBD1 (5 bases). V lost 5 bases and J lost 1, with 8 bases in between. The CDR3 loop spans 13 amino acids. Germline loops: CDR1 LNHDA, CDR2 SQIVND (reference sequence). The CDR3 loop reads CASSGAANTEAFF. The CDR3 DNA follows: TGTGCCAGTAGTGGGGCCGCGAACACTGAAGCTTTCTTT.

The CDR3 loop is CASSHGRQVGGNEQFF. In nucleotides, the CDR3 is TGCGCCAGCAGCCACGGAAGACAGGTTGGAGGAAATGAGCAGTTCTTC. The rearrangement uses TRBV5-1 and TRBJ2-1, with a weak D call TRBD1 (6 bases). V was trimmed by 4 bases and J by 7 bases, leaving 21 bases between them. Germline loops: CDR1 SGHRS, CDR2 YFSETQ. The CDR3 consists of 16 residues.

This chain connects TRBV7-2 to TRBJ1-2; tentative D call: TRBD1 (5 bases). With 5 bases removed from V and 2 bases from J, the gap between germline ends came to 21 bases. Germline CDR1 and CDR2: SGHTA and FQGNSA. The CDR3 has 17 residues. For the CDR3, the DNA is TGTGCCAGCAGCCCAGTTGCGGGACTGACCATGAACTATGGCTACACCTTC. This gives the protein CASSPVAGLTMNYGYTF.

The V gene is TRBV7-2, the J gene TRBJ2-7, with D possibly being TRBD2 (6 bases). The V gene lost 2 bases and the J gene lost 0 bases, with 17 bases spanning the gap. This CDR3 spans 17 amino acids. The germline CDR1 and CDR2 sequences are SGHTA and FQGNSA. This CDR3 reads CASSLIGAGQSSYEQYF. The CDR3 nucleotides read TGTGCCAGCAGCTTAATAGGTGCGGGGCAGAGCTCCTACGAGCAGTACTTC.